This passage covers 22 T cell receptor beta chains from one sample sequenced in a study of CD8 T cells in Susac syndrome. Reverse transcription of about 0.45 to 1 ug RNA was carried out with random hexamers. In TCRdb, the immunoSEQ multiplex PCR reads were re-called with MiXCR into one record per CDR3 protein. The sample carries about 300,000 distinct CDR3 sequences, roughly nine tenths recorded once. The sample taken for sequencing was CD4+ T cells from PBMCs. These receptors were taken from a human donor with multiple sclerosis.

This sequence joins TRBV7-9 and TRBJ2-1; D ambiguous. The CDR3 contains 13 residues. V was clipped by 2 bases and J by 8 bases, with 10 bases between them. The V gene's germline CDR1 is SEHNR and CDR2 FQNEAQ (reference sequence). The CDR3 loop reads CASSLSLGHEQFF. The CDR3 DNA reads TGTGCCAGCAGCTTATCCCTTGGGCATGAGCAGTTCTTC. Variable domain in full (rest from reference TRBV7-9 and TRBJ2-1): DTGVSQNPRHKITKRGQNVTFRCDPISEHNRLYWYRQTLGQGPEFLTYFQNEAQLEKSRLLSDRFSAERPKGSFSTLEIQRTEQGDSAMYLCASSLSLGHEQFFGPGTRLTVL.

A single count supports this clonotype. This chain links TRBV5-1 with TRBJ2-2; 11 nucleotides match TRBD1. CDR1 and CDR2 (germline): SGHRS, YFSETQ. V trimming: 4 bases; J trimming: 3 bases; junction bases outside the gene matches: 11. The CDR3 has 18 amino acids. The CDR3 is CASSLRTGGASYTGELFF. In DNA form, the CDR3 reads TGCGCCAGCAGCCTCCGGACAGGGGGCGCCTCATACACCGGGGAGCTGTTTTTT.

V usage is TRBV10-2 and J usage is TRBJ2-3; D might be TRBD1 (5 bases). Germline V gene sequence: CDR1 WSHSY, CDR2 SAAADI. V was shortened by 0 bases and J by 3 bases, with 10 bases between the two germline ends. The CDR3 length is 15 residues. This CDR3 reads CASSESSQGTDTQYF. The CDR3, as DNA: TGCGCCAGCAGTGAGTCGAGTCAGGGAACAGATACGCAGTATTTT.

The CDR3 protein is CAWSVAGSQPQHF. In DNA, the CDR3 is TGTGCCTGGAGTGTAGCAGGATCTCAGCCCCAGCATTTT. This chain joins TRBV30 and TRBJ1-5, with no clear D. The CDR3 loop spans 13 amino acids. V lost 0 bases, J lost 6 bases, and 9 bases lay in between. Per the germline V gene, CDR1 is GTSNPN and CDR2 is SVGIG (reference sequence).

The CDR3 sequence: CASGPSLGTAHEQFF. The CDR3 coding sequence is TGTGCCAGCGGACCCTCCCTCGGGACAGCCCATGAGCAGTTCTTC. The chain links TRBV7-2 to TRBJ2-1; 7 bases fit TRBD1. V lost 8 bases, J lost 8 bases, and 15 bases stayed unmatched. The germline V gene encodes CDR1 SGHTA and CDR2 FQGNSA. The CDR3 sequence is 15 residues long.

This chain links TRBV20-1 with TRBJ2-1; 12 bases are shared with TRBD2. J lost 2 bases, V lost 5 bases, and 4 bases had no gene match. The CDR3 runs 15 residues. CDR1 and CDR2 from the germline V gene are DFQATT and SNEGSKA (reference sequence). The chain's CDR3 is CSAPSGGAPYNEQFF. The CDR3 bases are TGCAGTGCTCCTAGCGGGGGGGCCCCCTACAATGAGCAGTTCTTC.

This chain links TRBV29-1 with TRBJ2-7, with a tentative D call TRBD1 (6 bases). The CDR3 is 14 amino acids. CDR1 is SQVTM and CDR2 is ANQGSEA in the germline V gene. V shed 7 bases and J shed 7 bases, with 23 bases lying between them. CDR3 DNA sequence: TGCAGCGCCCAGGTGGCTCCAGGGGTGAGGGAGCAGTACTTC. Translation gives CSAQVAPGVREQYF.

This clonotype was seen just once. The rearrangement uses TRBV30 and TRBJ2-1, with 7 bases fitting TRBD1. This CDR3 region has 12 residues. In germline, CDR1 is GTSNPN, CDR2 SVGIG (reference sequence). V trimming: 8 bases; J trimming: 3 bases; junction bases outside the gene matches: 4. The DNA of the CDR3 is TGTGCCGGCGACAGGGTCTACAATGAGCAGTTCTTC. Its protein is CAGDRVYNEQFF.

In DNA, the CDR3 is TGCAGTGCTAGCCGGTTTAACTATGGCTACACCTTC. Translating gives CSASRFNYGYTF. V usage is TRBV20-1 and J usage is TRBJ1-2; D remains ambiguous. The germline gives CDR1 DFQATT, CDR2 SNEGSKA (reference sequence). V lost 3 bases to trimming and J lost 1 base, with 6 bases between them. This CDR3 comprises 12 residues.

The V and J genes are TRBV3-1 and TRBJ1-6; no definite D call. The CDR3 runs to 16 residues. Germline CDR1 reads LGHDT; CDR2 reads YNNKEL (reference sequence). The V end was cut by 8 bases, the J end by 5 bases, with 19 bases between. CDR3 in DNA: TGTGCCAGCGGGGAGTGGGCAGGAGGACATAATTCACCCCTCCACTTT. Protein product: CASGEWAGGHNSPLHF. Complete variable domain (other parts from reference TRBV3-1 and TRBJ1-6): DTAVSQTPKYLVTQMGNDKSIKCEQNLGHDTMYWYKQDSKKFLKIMFSYNNKELIINETVPNRFSPKSPDKAHLNLHINSLELGDSAVYFCASGEWAGGHNSPLHFGNGTRLTVT.

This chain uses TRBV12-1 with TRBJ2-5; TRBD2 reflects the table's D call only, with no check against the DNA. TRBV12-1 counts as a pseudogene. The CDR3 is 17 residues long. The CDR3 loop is CASSFGPSGRTGETQYF. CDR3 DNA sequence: TGTGCCAGCAGCTTTGGTCCTAGCGGGCGTACGGGAGAGACCCAGTACTTC.

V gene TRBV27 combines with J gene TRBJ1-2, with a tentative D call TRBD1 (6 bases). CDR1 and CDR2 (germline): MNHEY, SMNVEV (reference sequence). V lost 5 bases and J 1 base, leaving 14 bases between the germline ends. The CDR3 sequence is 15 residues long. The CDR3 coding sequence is TGTGCCAGCAGTGCCAAACGGACAGTTAACTATGGCTACACCTTC. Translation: CASSAKRTVNYGYTF.

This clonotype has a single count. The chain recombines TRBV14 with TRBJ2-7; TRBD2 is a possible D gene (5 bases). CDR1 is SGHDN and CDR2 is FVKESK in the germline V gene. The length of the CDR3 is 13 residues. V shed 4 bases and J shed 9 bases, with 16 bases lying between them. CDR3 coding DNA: TGTGCCAGCAGCCTTCCCGGCGGCCGGGGGCAGTACTTC. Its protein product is CASSLPGGRGQYF.

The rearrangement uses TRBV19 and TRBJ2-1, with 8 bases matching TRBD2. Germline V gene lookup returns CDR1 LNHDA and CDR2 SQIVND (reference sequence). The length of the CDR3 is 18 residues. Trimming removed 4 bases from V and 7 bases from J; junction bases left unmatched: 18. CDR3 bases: TGTGCCAGTAGTACCTTCGCCATTAGAGCGGGGGTAGAGAATGAGCAGTTCTTC. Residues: CASSTFAIRAGVENEQFF.

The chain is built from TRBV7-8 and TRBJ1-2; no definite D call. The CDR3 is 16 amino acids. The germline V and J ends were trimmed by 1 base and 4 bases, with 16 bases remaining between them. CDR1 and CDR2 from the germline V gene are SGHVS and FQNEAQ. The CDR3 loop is CASSLGIVGRGYGYTF. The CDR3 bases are TGTGCCAGCAGCTTAGGAATTGTGGGCAGAGGCTATGGCTACACCTTC.

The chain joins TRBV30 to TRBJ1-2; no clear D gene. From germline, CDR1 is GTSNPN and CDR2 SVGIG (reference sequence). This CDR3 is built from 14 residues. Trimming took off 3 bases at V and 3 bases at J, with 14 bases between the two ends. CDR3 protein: CAWRDAGYYYGYTF. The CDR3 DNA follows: TGTGCCTGGAGGGACGCGGGGTATTACTATGGCTACACCTTC.

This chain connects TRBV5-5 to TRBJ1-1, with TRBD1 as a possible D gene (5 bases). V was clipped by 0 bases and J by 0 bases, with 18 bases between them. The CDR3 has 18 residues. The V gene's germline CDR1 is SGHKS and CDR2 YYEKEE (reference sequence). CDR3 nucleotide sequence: TGTGCCAGCAGCTTGGGAAAGGGACGGATCACCATGAACACTGAAGCTTTCTTT. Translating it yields CASSLGKGRITMNTEAFF.

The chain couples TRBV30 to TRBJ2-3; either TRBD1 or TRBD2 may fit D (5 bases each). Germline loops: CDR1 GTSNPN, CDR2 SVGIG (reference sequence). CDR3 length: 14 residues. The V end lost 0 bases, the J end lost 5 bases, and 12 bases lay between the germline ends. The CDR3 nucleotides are TGTGCCTGGAGTGTACAACTAGGGGTAGATACGCAGTATTTT. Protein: CAWSVQLGVDTQYF.

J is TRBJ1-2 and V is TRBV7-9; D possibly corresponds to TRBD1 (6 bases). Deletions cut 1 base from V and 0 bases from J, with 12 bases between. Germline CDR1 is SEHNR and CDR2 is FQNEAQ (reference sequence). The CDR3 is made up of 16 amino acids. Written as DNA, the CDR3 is TGTGCCAGCAGCTTAGGGGCGGCAGGGGCTAACTATGGCTACACCTTC. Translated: CASSLGAAGANYGYTF.

This chain's CDR3 is CASSPGGYLGPDTQYF. CDR3 sequence (DNA): TGTGCCAGCAGCCCAGGGGGATACCTAGGCCCAGATACGCAGTATTTT. The chain links TRBV7-3 to TRBJ2-3, with 7 bases fitting TRBD1. From germline, CDR1 is SGHTA and CDR2 FQGTGA. The length of the CDR3 is 16 residues. Losses at the gene ends were 5 bases for V and 4 bases for J; bases not matched to a gene: 12.

The CDR3 spells CASSLNGRINSPLHF. CDR3 nucleotides: TGTGCCAGCAGCTTAAACGGACGGATTAATTCACCCCTCCACTTT. This chain joins TRBV7-2 and TRBJ1-6; no definite D call. Germline V CDR1 and CDR2: SGHTA, FQGNSA. Trimming took 2 bases from V and 6 from J, leaving 11 bases between them. The CDR3 is 15 amino acids.

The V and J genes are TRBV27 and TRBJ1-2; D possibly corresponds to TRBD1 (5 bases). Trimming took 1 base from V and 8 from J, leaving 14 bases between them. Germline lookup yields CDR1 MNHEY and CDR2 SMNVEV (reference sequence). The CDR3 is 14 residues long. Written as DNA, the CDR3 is TGTGCCAGCAGTTTATTGGGGCAGGGAGGGGGCTACACCTTC. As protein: CASSLLGQGGGYTF.